The entry that follows covers one TCR beta chain sequence. The sample is drawn from a study of blood T cell repertoires in COVID-19. The trim removed 3 bases at V and 6 bases at J, leaving 12 bases unmatched. Germline-derived CDR1 and CDR2 are ENHRY and SYGVKD. The CDR3 contains 16 residues. Only in-frame clones appear in the TCRdb table, and some are missing; sequencing was by immunoSEQ multiplex PCR. The table has some 300,000 clones, around 87% seen once. V is TRBV10-3 and J is TRBJ2-7; 9 bases agree with TRBD2. This TCR was recovered from a man in his 70s with acute or convalescent COVID-19. Sequencing was done on a sample of peripheral blood. The CDR3 region is CAISDFGLAGIGEQYF. CDR3 DNA sequence: TGTGCCATCAGTGACTTCGGGCTAGCGGGGATTGGCGAGCAGTACTTC.